Following are 10 T cell receptor beta chains from one sample sequenced in a study of OX40 agonist ivuxolimab in advanced cancers. The table came from immunoSEQ multiplex PCR; TCRdb's copy has only in-frame clones and leaves some out. The table lists roughly 70,000 clones, about nine tenths of them singletons. Sample: CD4+ or CD8+ T cells sorted from blood, taken in a trial of the OX40 agonist ivuxolimab. The receptors were sampled from an adult with an advanced solid tumor such as melanoma, head and neck, liver or kidney cancer.

The chain employs TRBV6-5 and TRBJ2-1, with D tentatively TRBD1 (5 bases). From germline, CDR1 is MNHEY and CDR2 SVGAGI. The V end lost 0 bases, the J end lost 4 bases, and 10 bases lay between the germline ends. The CDR3 runs 15 residues. CDR3 bases: TGTGCCAGCAGTTACTCCAGGGCCGGGTACAATGAGCAGTTCTTC. Protein product: CASSYSRAGYNEQFF.

The genes are TRBV7-8 and TRBJ1-1; D is possibly TRBD1 (5 bases). From germline, CDR1 is SGHVS and CDR2 FQNEAQ. This CDR3 is 15 amino acids long. Trimming shortened V by 2 bases and J by 3 bases, and 13 bases separated the two germline ends. CDR3 DNA: TGTGCCAGCAGCTTAAGGGCTGGGACGTACACTGAAGCTTTCTTT. It encodes CASSLRAGTYTEAFF.

This clone was counted only a few times. CDR3 nucleotides: TGTGCCAGTTTTCCACCGGGGGCCCCCTACGAGCAGTACTTC. Amino acids: CASFPPGAPYEQYF. The gene calls are TRBV28 and TRBJ2-7; D is perhaps TRBD1 or TRBD2 (6 bases each). Germline loops: CDR1 MDHEN, CDR2 SYDVKM. The V end lost 9 bases, the J end lost 2 bases, and 17 bases lay between the germline ends. The CDR3 is 14 amino acids.

The V call is TRBV11-2, the J call TRBJ2-1; D might be TRBD2 (6 bases). The V end was cut by 1 base, the J end by 4 bases, with 8 bases between. The CDR3 consists of 14 residues. Per the germline V gene, CDR1 is SGHAT and CDR2 is FQNNGV. This chain's CDR3 is CASSLAGVYNEQFF. The CDR3 region has the DNA TGTGCCAGCAGCTTAGCGGGAGTTTACAATGAGCAGTTCTTC. The entire variable domain, with the rest obtained from reference TRBV11-2 and TRBJ2-1, is as follows: EAGVAQSPRYKIIEKRQSVAFWCNPISGHATLYWYQQILGQGPKLLIQFQNNGVVDDSQLPKDRFSAERLKGVDSTLKIQPAKLEDSAVYLCASSLAGVYNEQFFGPGTRLTVL.

J is TRBJ2-5 and V is TRBV5-4; D ambiguous. The CDR3 runs to 15 residues. V lost 0 bases, J lost 5 bases, and 14 bases lay in between. In germline, CDR1 is SGHNT, CDR2 YYREEE (reference sequence). CDR3 amino acids: CASSLGLGRRETQYF. As DNA, the CDR3 is TGTGCCAGCAGCTTGGGGTTAGGTCGACGGGAGACCCAGTACTTC. The entire variable domain, with the rest obtained from reference TRBV5-4 and TRBJ2-5, is as follows: ETGVTQSPTHLIKTRGQQVTLRCSSQSGHNTVSWYQQALGQGPQFIFQYYREEENGRGNFPPRFSGLQFPNYSSELNVNALELDDSALYLCASSLGLGRRETQYFGPGTRLLVL.

The chain recombines TRBV4-1 with TRBJ2-5; 9 nucleotides match TRBD2. Germline V gene lookup returns CDR1 MGHRA and CDR2 YSYEKL. Germline trimming cut 4 bases from V and 4 bases from J; bases unmatched to any gene: 7. The CDR3 has 15 residues. The CDR3 DNA follows: TGCGCCAGCAGCCTGGGGAGCGGGGGGCGAGAGACCCAGTACTTC. Amino acids: CASSLGSGGRETQYF.

V and J are TRBV15 and TRBJ1-6; 12 bases map to TRBD1. Trimming took 3 bases from V and 10 from J; bases not matched to a gene: 4. Germline-derived CDR1 and CDR2 are LNHNV and YYDKDF (reference sequence). This CDR3 has 15 amino acids. Here the CDR3 reads CATSSGTGGWSPLHF. As DNA, the CDR3 is TGTGCCACCAGCAGTGGGACAGGGGGCTGGTCACCCCTCCACTTT. The entire variable domain, with the rest obtained from reference TRBV15 and TRBJ1-6, is as follows: DAMVIQNPRYQVTQFGKPVTLSCSQTLNHNVMYWYQQKSSQAPKLLFHYYDKDFNNEADTPDNFQSRRPNTSFCFLDIRSPGLGDTAMYLCATSSGTGGWSPLHFGNGTRLTVT.

This chain links TRBV5-1 with TRBJ1-2; D perhaps matches TRBD1 (6 bases). Per germline, CDR1 SGHRS and CDR2 YFSETQ. The V and J ends lost 3 bases and 3 bases respectively, with 12 bases between them. The CDR3 spans 14 residues. In nucleotides, the CDR3 is TGCGCCAGCAGCTCAAGGGGGGTGGACTATGGCTACACCTTC. It is translated as CASSSRGVDYGYTF. The full variable domain, its missing parts supplied by reference TRBV5-1 and TRBJ1-2, is KAGVTQTPRYLIKTRGQQVTLSCSPISGHRSVSWYQQTPGQGLQFLFEYFSETQRNKGNFPGRFSGRQFSNSRSEMNVSTLELGDSALYLCASSSRGVDYGYTFGSGTRLTVV.

The rearrangement joins TRBV6-5 to TRBJ1-2, with 7 bases identical to TRBD1. From germline, CDR1 is MNHEY and CDR2 SVGAGI. V gave up 6 bases and J gave up 4 bases; unmatched junction bases: 5. There are 13 residues in the CDR3. CDR3 bases: TGTGCCAGCAGAAGACAGGGAGGCTATGGCTACACCTTC. This gives the protein CASRRQGGYGYTF.

J is TRBJ1-2 and V is TRBV7-9; no clear D. V gave up 4 bases and J gave up 2 bases, with 23 bases separating them. The CDR3 is 18 residues long. CDR1 and CDR2 from the germline V gene are SEHNR and FQNEAQ (reference sequence). CDR3 sequence reads: CASSSPSTPRRENYGYTF. In nucleotides, the CDR3 is TGTGCCAGCAGCTCCCCCTCAACTCCAAGACGGGAAAACTATGGCTACACCTTC.